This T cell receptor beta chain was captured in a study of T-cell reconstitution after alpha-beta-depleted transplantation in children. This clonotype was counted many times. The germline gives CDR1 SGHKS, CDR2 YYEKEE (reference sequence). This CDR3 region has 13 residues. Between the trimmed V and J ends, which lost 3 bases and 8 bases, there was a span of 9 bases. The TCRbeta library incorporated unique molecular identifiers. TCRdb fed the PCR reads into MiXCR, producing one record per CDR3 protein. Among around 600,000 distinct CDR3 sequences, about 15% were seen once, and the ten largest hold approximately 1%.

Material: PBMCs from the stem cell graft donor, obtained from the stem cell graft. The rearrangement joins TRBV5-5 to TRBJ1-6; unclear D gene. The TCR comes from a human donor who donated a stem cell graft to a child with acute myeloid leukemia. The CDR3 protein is CASSSIEDSPLHF. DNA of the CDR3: TGTGCCAGCAGCTCCATAGAGGATTCACCCCTCCACTTT.